This T cell receptor (beta chain) stems from a study of blood T cell repertoires in COVID-19. Study as a whole: The origin of the acute and convalescent COVID-19 samples was the United States, Italy and Spain. T cells, B-cell-depleted T cells, or PBMCs provided the cDNA or gDNA that served as material.

In the authors' methods: Researchers report that nucleated cell counts were estimated from reference gene primer amplification. Repertoires were generated with immunoSEQ multiplex PCR, while TCRdb's copy carries only in-frame clones and drops some. That table is the source of V, J and clone size, and D and trimming were worked out from the DNA. This sample has around 220,000 clones; roughly nine tenths occur once, and the top ten carry about 2.2%. The specimen was peripheral blood. The TCR comes from a woman between 45 and 60 years old with acute or convalescent COVID-19.

CDR3 loop: CASSPRVAGELFF. The CDR3 DNA reads TGTGCCAGCTCACCCAGGGTTGCCGGGGAGCTGTTTTTT. This chain joins TRBV18 and TRBJ2-2; the D gene is possibly TRBD1 (5 bases). The V gene's germline CDR1 is KGHSH and CDR2 LQKENI. V lost 3 bases and J lost 6, with 8 bases in between. This CDR3 region has 13 residues.